These T cell receptor beta chains were read from a single sample in a study of cytomegalovirus exposure and HLA in healthy donors. Sequencing was performed with immunoSEQ multiplex PCR; in TCRdb, only in-frame clones are kept and a portion is missing. Of 110,000 or so clones in the sample, about 85% were seen once. The sample taken for sequencing was PBMCs. These receptors all stem from a woman aged 18-29 years in good health and CMV-seronegative. Each CDR3 is given with its conserved first and last residue.

J gene,V gene,CDR3 protein
TRBJ2-5,TRBV5-1,CASSYRESGETQYF
TRBJ1-1,TRBV5-1,CASSLEAGNTEAFF
TRBJ2-1,TRBV11-2,CASGGQGNNEQFF
TRBJ2-7,TRBV9,CASSAPGTSGGSSYEQYF
TRBJ1-2,TRBV5-1,CASRRTGLNGYTF
TRBJ2-1,TRBV19,CASSTVAGDHEQFF
TRBJ2-1,TRBV2,CASSDSRGINEQFF
TRBJ2-7,TRBV7-8,CASSIDRGNEQYF
TRBJ2-7,TRBV14,CASSQGLSGQITYEQYF
TRBJ2-7,TRBV6-5,CASSGGLYEQYF
TRBJ2-7,TRBV7-9,CASSLSSRGEQYF
TRBJ1-1,TRBV10-2,CASSESRQGLAEAFF